Detailed here is one T cell receptor (beta chain). Its antigen remains unknown. This entry belongs to a study of T cell responses to AZD1222 COVID-19 vaccine. Whole-study results and caveats: Vaccination with two AZD1222 doses was followed by a rise in Spike-specific TCR breadth and depth. White British donors predominated, females outnumbered males, and clonal diversity was possibly underestimated.

Produced via immunoSEQ multiplex PCR; TCRdb's table is partial and in-frame only. The data contain about 150,000 clones, less than 90% of them singletons. This clonotype was obtained from an adult who had recovered from COVID-19. The sample consisted of peripheral blood, taken after recovery from COVID-19.

The CDR3 spells CASSVGSGRSTDTQYF. The DNA of the CDR3 is TGTGCCAGCAGCGTAGGGAGCGGGCGCAGCACAGATACGCAGTATTTT. J is TRBJ2-3 and V is TRBV9; D may be TRBD2 (6 bases). V was trimmed by 0 bases and J by 0 bases, leaving 11 bases between them. Germline assignment: CDR1 SGDLS and CDR2 YYNGEE. The CDR3 runs 16 residues.